The 25 T cell receptor beta chains in this list originate from one sample, sequenced in a study of monozygotic twins with inflammatory bowel disease. TCRdb processed the 5' RACE reads again and assigns one entry to each CDR3 protein, with no DNA. Its table records approximately 340,000 distinct CDR3 sequences. Source material: blood. The receptors derive from a human donor with ulcerative colitis or Crohn's disease, or a healthy co-twin of an affected twin (not recorded which).

This sequence joins TRBV12-3 or TRBV12-4 and TRBJ1-2; the TCRdb call, TRBD1, lacks DNA for checking. This CDR3 region has 12 residues. The CDR3 loop reads CASSPTGQGYTF.

The chain's CDR3 is CASSQDWDTITYEQYF. V and J are TRBV4-3 and TRBJ2-7; TCRdb calls TRBD1, which cannot be checked without DNA. Germline CDR1 LGHNA, CDR2 YSLEER. The CDR3 is made up of 16 amino acids.

This sequence joins TRBV7-9 and TRBJ2-1. The CDR3 has 11 amino acids. The germline CDR1 and CDR2 sequences are SEHNR and FQNEAQ (reference sequence). The CDR3 sequence is CASSTGYEQFF.

The chain uses TRBV20-1 and TRBJ2-1; TCRdb calls TRBD1, which cannot be checked without DNA. CDR1 and CDR2 (germline): DFQATT, SNEGSKA (reference sequence). CDR3 length equals 15 residues. The CDR3 is CSAGAGGGMNNEQFF.

V and J are TRBV5-1 and TRBJ1-1; as DNA is missing, the TRBD1 call by TCRdb cannot be tested. The CDR3 contains 14 residues. CDR1 and CDR2 from the germline V gene are SGHRS and YFSETQ. The CDR3 region is CASSSMTGGTEAFF. Full variable domain (rest looked up from reference TRBV5-1 and TRBJ1-1): KAGVTQTPRYLIKTRGQQVTLSCSPISGHRSVSWYQQTPGQGLQFLFEYFSETQRNKGNFPGRFSGRQFSNSRSEMNVSTLELGDSALYLCASSSMTGGTEAFFGQGTRLTVV.

The rearrangement links TRBV7-2 to TRBJ2-3; lacking DNA, the TRBD1 call made by TCRdb goes unchecked. Germline V CDR1 and CDR2: SGHTA, FQGNSA. The CDR3 loop spans 15 amino acids. CDR3 residues: CASSSRGFGTDTQYF.

The genes are TRBV4-3 and TRBJ1-5. Germline values: CDR1 LGHNA, CDR2 YSLEER. The CDR3 loop spans 16 amino acids. CDR3 residues: CASSQDLRSTNQPQHF.

V and J are TRBV3-1 and TRBJ2-1; TCRdb proposes TRBD1, but this gene call is untestable without DNA. This CDR3 region has 14 residues. Per germline, CDR1 LGHDT and CDR2 YNNKEL (reference sequence). CDR3 amino acids: CASSQDRGAYEQFF.

This sequence joins TRBV29-1 and TRBJ1-2; the D gene TCRdb calls, TRBD1, cannot be checked with no DNA. This CDR3 contains 14 residues. Germline-derived CDR1 and CDR2 are SQVTM and ANQGSEA. The CDR3 loop is CSVLILQENYGYTF.

The chain recombines TRBV23-1 with TRBJ2-7. TRBV23-1 has ORF status, its function being uncertain. The CDR3 is 16 amino acids. The CDR3 loop is CASSQCRTYHSYEQYF.

J is TRBJ1-2 and V is TRBV29-1; TCRdb's D gene call, TRBD1, goes unchecked for lack of DNA. The CDR3 loop spans 13 amino acids. Germline loops: CDR1 SQVTM, CDR2 ANQGSEA. This chain's CDR3 is CSVDGGANYGYTF.

V and J are TRBV5-1 and TRBJ2-6; TCRdb picks TRBD1, but there is no DNA to check that call. The CDR3 has 17 amino acids. Germline CDR1 reads SGHRS; CDR2 reads YFSETQ. CDR3 in amino acids: CASTGQGAVSGANVLTF.

The chain recombines TRBV4-1 with TRBJ1-5; lacking DNA, the TRBD1 call made by TCRdb goes unchecked. The CDR3 has 15 amino acids. Germline values: CDR1 MGHRA, CDR2 YSYEKL. The chain's CDR3 is CASSQGGGNNQPQHF.

The chain links TRBV10-3 to TRBJ1-2. The CDR3 has 14 residues. CDR1 is ENHRY and CDR2 is SYGVKD in the germline V gene. CDR3 residues: CAISPQETNYGYTF.

V is TRBV18 and J is TRBJ1-3. CDR1 is KGHSH, CDR2 LQKENI, per germline. CDR3 size: 15 residues. CDR3 sequence: CASSPFKASGNTIYF.

This sequence joins TRBV5-1 and TRBJ2-1; TCRdb's D call of TRBD1 is untestable without DNA. Germline V lookup: CDR1 SGHRS, CDR2 YFSETQ. There are 14 residues in the CDR3. CDR3 protein: CASSRTGINNEQFF.

The rearrangement links TRBV5-1 to TRBJ2-1. CDR1 is SGHRS and CDR2 is YFSETQ in the germline V gene. The CDR3 runs 13 residues. This chain's CDR3 is CASSLGVNNEQFF.

This rearrangement joins TRBV5-1 to TRBJ2-2. Germline V gives CDR1 SGHRS, CDR2 YFSETQ. This CDR3 is 19 amino acids long. The CDR3 sequence: CASSFARGLVDQNTGELFF. Using reference TRBV5-1 and TRBJ2-2 for the parts outside the CDR3, the full variable domain is KAGVTQTPRYLIKTRGQQVTLSCSPISGHRSVSWYQQTPGQGLQFLFEYFSETQRNKGNFPGRFSGRQFSNSRSEMNVSTLELGDSALYLCASSFARGLVDQNTGELFFGEGSRLTVL.

This chain uses TRBV5-1 with TRBJ2-3; the D call of TRBD2 rests on TCRdb alone, since no DNA is present to check it. Germline CDR1 and CDR2: SGHRS and YFSETQ. The CDR3 is 15 residues long. CDR3 residues: CASSFTSGSTDTQYF.

The CDR3 protein is CASQDRGRPDTQYF. The chain couples TRBV19 to TRBJ2-3; TCRdb returns TRBD1, unconfirmable since there is no DNA. CDR1 and CDR2 (germline): LNHDA, SQIVND (reference sequence). This CDR3 is built from 14 residues.

The chain combines TRBV14 with TRBJ2-5. The CDR3 runs 15 residues. Germline V gene lookup returns CDR1 SGHDN and CDR2 FVKESK. CDR3 region: CASSQEECLQETQYF.

The rearrangement links TRBV9 to TRBJ1-3; the TCRdb D gene call, TRBD1, has no DNA to confirm it. Germline V CDR1 and CDR2: SGDLS, YYNGEE. CDR3 size: 15 residues. CDR3 region: CASSVRPLSGNTIYF.

This rearrangement joins TRBV9 to TRBJ2-1; TCRdb gives TRBD1 as the D gene, but with no DNA this cannot be confirmed. The CDR3 loop spans 15 amino acids. Germline CDR1 SGDLS, CDR2 YYNGEE. CDR3 amino acids: CASSAGTAQSNEQFF.

The chain recombines TRBV12-3 or TRBV12-4 with TRBJ1-6. The CDR3 extends over 13 amino acids. CDR3 loop: CASNIHSYSPLHF.

The CDR3 spells CASSRGINSGANVLTF. V is TRBV18 and J is TRBJ2-6. Germline V lookup: CDR1 KGHSH, CDR2 LQKENI. This CDR3 comprises 16 residues.